This is a list of T cell receptor beta chains from one sample in a study of CD8+CD57+ T cells in acquired aplastic anemia. TCRdb analysed the reads with MiXCR anew, one entry per CDR3 protein. The data contain 160,000 or so distinct CDR3 sequences, 71% of them singletons. The sample comprised sorted CD4+, CD8+, or CD8+CD57+ T cells (not recorded which) from PBMCs. Receptors were obtained from a human donor with aplastic anemia. The CDR3 runs from the conserved cysteine through the conserved F or W. The D gene is left open where the match is weak.

d_call v_call cdr3_length cdr3_aa
. TRBV7-8 17 CASSPDGTFLVGTEAFF
TRBD2 TRBV5-1 16 CASSLGLAGVYNEQFF
. TRBV7-9 15 CASTVGQGSYNEQFF
TRBD1 TRBV29-1 11 CSVGQGNGYTF
TRBD2 TRBV10-2 15 CASSQGLAGGTTQYF
TRBD1 TRBV29-1 13 CSVVLQGALGYTF
TRBD2 TRBV20-1 15 CSARSGGPNQETQYF
. TRBV2 13 CASFWGSYNEQFF
. TRBV19 14 CASSLRSQPDTQYF
. TRBV7-8 14 CASSVYQGNTEAFF